The 7 T cell receptor beta chains below were found in one sample sequenced in a study of blood T cells in healthy people across ages. The second PCR ran about 6 to 12 cycles with a sample-barcoded 5' primer and J-beta primers. TCRdb analysed the 5' RACE reads with MiXCR anew, one entry per CDR3 protein. The data show over 1,200,000 distinct CDR3 sequences, 45% to 70% seen once. Sequenced material: blood. All receptors come from a man aged 18-30 years in good health.

This clonotype was observed a few times. This chain joins TRBV7-9 and TRBJ2-5; D possibly uses TRBD1 or TRBD2 (6 bases each). Germline CDR1 reads SEHNR; CDR2 reads FQNEAQ (reference sequence). The ends were cut back, 3 bases at V and 7 bases at J, with 15 bases in the middle. This CDR3 is built from 14 residues. The CDR3 is CASSFDWGAGTQYF. The CDR3 nucleotides read TGTGCCAGCAGCTTCGACTGGGGGGCAGGGACCCAGTACTTC.

About this clonotype itself: At one end, the junction sequence differs from germline, possibly due to a read error. The chain uses TRBV7-6 and TRBJ1-5, with a possible D match to TRBD1 (6 bases). Germline CDR1 is SGHVS and CDR2 is FNYEAQ. The length of the CDR3 is 14 residues. The CDR3 is CASSVAGARQPQHF. The CDR3, as DNA: TGTGCCAGCAGCGTAGCGGGGGCACGCCAGCCCCAGCATTTT.

The chain is built from TRBV4-1 and TRBJ2-3, with TRBD2 matching over 7 bases. V lost 7 bases, J lost 0 bases, and 7 bases stayed unmatched. The germline CDR1 and CDR2 sequences are MGHRA and YSYEKL. The CDR3 is 15 amino acids. The CDR3 here is CASTQRDSSTDTQYF. The CDR3 DNA is TGCGCCAGCACTCAGCGGGACTCTAGCACAGATACGCAGTATTTT.

In DNA form, the CDR3 reads TGCAGCGTTGAGTTTGGGCAGGGAGTTTCCTACGAGCAGTACTTC. This codes for CSVEFGQGVSYEQYF. The chain carries TRBV29-1 and TRBJ2-7; perhaps D is TRBD1 or TRBD2 (5 bases each). Trimming pared 3 bases from V and 1 base from J, leaving 16 bases between. Germline loops: CDR1 SQVTM, CDR2 ANQGSEA. The CDR3 sequence is 15 residues long.

With respect to this clonotype: At one end, the junction sequence differs from germline, possibly due to a read error. CDR3 amino acids: CSVQEGSSYEQYF. Here the CDR3 DNA reads TGCAGCGTTCAAGAGGGGTCCTCCTACGAGCAGTACTTC. The chain carries TRBV29-1 and TRBJ2-7; perhaps D is TRBD1 or TRBD2 (5 bases each). Germline assignment: CDR1 SQVTM and CDR2 ANQGSEA. The CDR3 extends over 13 amino acids.

In DNA, the CDR3 is TGTGCCACCAGCAAGAGAATAAGCACAGATACGCAGTATTTT. Protein product: CATSKRISTDTQYF. The chain recombines TRBV15 with TRBJ2-3; D remains ambiguous. The length of the CDR3 is 14 residues. Germline CDR1 and CDR2: LNHNV and YYDKDF (reference sequence). The V gene lost 4 bases and the J gene lost 0 bases, with 8 bases spanning the gap. The full variable domain, its missing parts supplied by reference TRBV15 and TRBJ2-3, is DAMVIQNPRYQVTQFGKPVTLSCSQTLNHNVMYWYQQKSSQAPKLLFHYYDKDFNNEADTPDNFQSRRPNTSFCFLDIRSPGLGDTAMYLCATSKRISTDTQYFGPGTRLTVL.

The chain carries TRBV4-1 and TRBJ2-7, with TRBD1 as a possible D gene (6 bases). V was pared by 4 bases and J by 5 bases, with 18 bases between. The CDR3 runs 15 residues. CDR1 MGHRA and CDR2 YSYEKL come from the germline V gene. CDR3 sequence reads: CASSLDPGQSDEQYF. The CDR3 DNA reads TGCGCCAGCAGCCTAGACCCGGGACAATCCGACGAGCAGTACTTC.